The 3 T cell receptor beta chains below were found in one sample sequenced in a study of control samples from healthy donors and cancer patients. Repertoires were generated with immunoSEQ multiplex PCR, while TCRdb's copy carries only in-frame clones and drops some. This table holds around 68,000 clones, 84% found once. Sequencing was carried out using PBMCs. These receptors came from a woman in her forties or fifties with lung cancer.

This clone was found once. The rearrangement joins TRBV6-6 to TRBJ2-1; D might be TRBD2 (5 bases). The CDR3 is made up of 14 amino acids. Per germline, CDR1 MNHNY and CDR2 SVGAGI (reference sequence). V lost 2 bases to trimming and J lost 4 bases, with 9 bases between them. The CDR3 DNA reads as TGTGCCAGCAGTTACCTCACTAGATACAATGAGCAGTTCTTC. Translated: CASSYLTRYNEQFF.

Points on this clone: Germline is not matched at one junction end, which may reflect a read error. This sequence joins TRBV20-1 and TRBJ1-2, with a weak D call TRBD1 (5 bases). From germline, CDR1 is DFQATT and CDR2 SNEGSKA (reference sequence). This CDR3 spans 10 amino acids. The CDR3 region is CSARDRGDFF. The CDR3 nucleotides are TGCAGTGCTAGAGACAGAGGGGATTTCTTC.

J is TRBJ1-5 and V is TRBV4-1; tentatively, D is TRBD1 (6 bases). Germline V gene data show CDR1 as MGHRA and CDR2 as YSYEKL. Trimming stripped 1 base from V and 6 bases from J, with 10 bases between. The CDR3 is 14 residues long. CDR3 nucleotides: TGCGCCAGCAGCCAAGGGGGGGGCGGTCAGCCCCAGCATTTT. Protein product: CASSQGGGGQPQHF.